This TCR beta chain was profiled in a study of control samples from healthy donors and cancer patients. Produced via immunoSEQ multiplex PCR; TCRdb's table is partial and in-frame only. The sample contains 130,000 or so clones, 94% of which appear only once. The CDR3 length is 13 residues. V shed 8 bases and J 2 bases; nucleotides not matched to a gene: 2. CDR1 LGHDT and CDR2 YNNKEL come from the germline V gene (reference sequence). The clonotype comes from a man in his forties or fifties in good health. The rearrangement uses TRBV3-1 (or the pseudogene TRBV3-2) and TRBJ2-2, with 7 bases aligning to TRBD1. The sample consisted of blood. Here the CDR3 DNA reads TGTGCCAGCCGGACAGGAAACACCGGGGAGCTGTTTTTT. Translated, it gives CASRTGNTGELFF.